This T cell receptor (beta chain) was sequenced during a study of T-cell memory formation after mild COVID-19. This CDR3 region has 16 residues. The junction had 10 bases not matched to a gene; V was cut back by 4 bases and J by 3 bases. The germline gives CDR1 MNHEY, CDR2 SMNVEV (reference sequence). This clonotype was detected a few times. Each CDR3 protein gets one entry after TCRdb re-called the 5' RACE reads with MiXCR. Of some 450,000 distinct CDR3 sequences listed, approximately 19% are singletons. The TCR comes from a man aged 18 to 29 who had mild COVID-19 (a few samples of this study predate the infection). Cell type and time point are not known. The chain employs TRBV27 and TRBJ2-7; the match to TRBD2 covers 9 bases. The specimen sequenced was PBMCs or a T cell subset sorted from them (not recorded which). The CDR3 DNA sequence: TGTGCCAGCAGTTCTCCAGCGGGGGGCCGTTACTACGAGCAGTACGTC. It is translated as CASSSPAGGRYYEQYV.